This TCR beta chain is drawn from a study of T cell clonality in common variable immunodeficiency. Equal genomic DNA amounts from CVID and control samples were sequenced. Data came from immunoSEQ multiplex PCR; TCRdb stores just in-frame clones and leaves some out. There are around 28,000 clones in the sample, none observed a single time. The CDR3 loop spans 16 amino acids. Per germline, CDR1 SSHAT and CDR2 FNYEAQ (reference sequence). Replacement immunoglobulin had been given to every CVID subject for at least one year. Blood samples were heparinized, about 4.5 to 8.5 ml per donor. Study-level findings and limits: Compared with healthy controls, CVID subjects showed increased TCRbeta clonality, mostly in about a third. Fewer deletions and N-nucleotide insertions were reportedly seen in common variable immunodeficiency TCR beta sequences.

Turning to this clone: What it binds is not known. Germline and junction disagree at one end, which may indicate a read error. The missing CDR3 end, 3 residues past where the read stops, is filled in from the germline J gene.

Sequenced input: peripheral blood mononuclear cells. V usage is TRBV7-7 and J usage is TRBJ2-5, with 8 bases that match TRBD2. This TCR came from a human donor with common variable immunodeficiency. Here the CDR3 reads CASSLSGGEAGETQYF. Partial CDR3 DNA: TGTGCTAGCAGCCTGAGCGGGGGTGAGGCGGGAGAGACC.